These T cell receptor beta chains were read from a single sample in a study of radiation and T cells in renal cell carcinoma. TCRdb's copy holds only in-frame clones and misses some; the assay was immunoSEQ multiplex PCR. The sample consists of tens of thousands of clones, roughly 80% of them appearing once. The sequenced sample was blood, obtained from a patient whose treatment included radiotherapy and nephrectomy. The origin of the receptors is a man in his sixties with renal cell carcinoma. Each CDR3 is given with its conserved first and last residue.

J gene | V gene | CDR3 protein
TRBJ1-1 | TRBV27 | CASSLRPGGDNTEAFF
TRBJ2-3 | TRBV5-5 | CASSLASTSGSDTQYF
TRBJ2-7 | TRBV5-1 | CASSLDGGTYEQYF
TRBJ2-2 | TRBV18 | CASSPVSTGELFF
TRBJ1-3 | TRBV6-5 | CASSSEGTGGGNTIYF
TRBJ2-1 | TRBV7-3 | CASSPWGGAPYNEQFF
TRBJ2-1 | TRBV29-1 | CSVEDFGGSIPGNEQFF
TRBJ2-7 | TRBV6-1 | CASSGRGSSYEQYF
TRBJ1-2 | TRBV27 | CASRGGQDLYGYTF
TRBJ2-3 | TRBV5-1 | CASSSTGTFTDTQYF
TRBJ2-3 | TRBV30 | CAWSPPGDTQYF
TRBJ2-7 | TRBV4-3 | CASSQDRGSEQYF
TRBJ2-2 | TRBV5-6 | CASSPTGYGELFF
TRBJ1-5 | TRBV4-3 | CASSQDWSRGNQPQHF
TRBJ1-1 | TRBV6-4 | CASSHGGNTEAFF
TRBJ1-5 | TRBV7-2 | CASSPGTANNQPQHF
TRBJ2-7 | TRBV7-2 | CASSMTGISYEQYF
TRBJ1-6 | TRBV4-3 | CASSQRQGNSPLHF